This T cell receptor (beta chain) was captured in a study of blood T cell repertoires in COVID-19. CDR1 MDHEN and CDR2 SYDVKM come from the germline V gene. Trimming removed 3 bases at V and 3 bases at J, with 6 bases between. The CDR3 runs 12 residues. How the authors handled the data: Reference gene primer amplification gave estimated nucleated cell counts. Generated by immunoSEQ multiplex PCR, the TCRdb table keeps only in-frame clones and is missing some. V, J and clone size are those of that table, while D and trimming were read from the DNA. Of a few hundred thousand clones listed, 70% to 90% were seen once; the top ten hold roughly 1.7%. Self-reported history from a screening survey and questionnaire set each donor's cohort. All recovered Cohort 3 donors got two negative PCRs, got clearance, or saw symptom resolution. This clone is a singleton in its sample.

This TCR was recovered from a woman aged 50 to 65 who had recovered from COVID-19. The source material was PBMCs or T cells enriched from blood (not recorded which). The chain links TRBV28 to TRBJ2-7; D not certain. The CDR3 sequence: CASSFEDYEQYF. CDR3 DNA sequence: TGTGCCAGCAGTTTTGAGGACTACGAGCAGTACTTC.